The 26 T cell receptor beta chains below all came from one sample that was sequenced in a study of shared clonotypes between healthy human individuals. Only in-frame clones appear in the TCRdb table, and some are missing; sequencing was by immunoSEQ multiplex PCR. The table shows around 83,000 clones, with 50% to 70% occurring only once. Source material: memory CD8+ T cells sorted from blood. Subset noted: CD45RO+ cells pooled with CCR7-negative TemRA cells. The receptors were gathered from a man aged 25-40 years in good health.

This clone was seen only once. This chain joins TRBV5-1 and TRBJ2-1; TRBD1 agrees at 7 bases. CDR1 is SGHRS and CDR2 is YFSETQ in the germline V gene. The CDR3 runs 17 residues. V shed 0 bases and J 0 bases; nucleotides not matched to a gene: 6. The chain's CDR3 is CASSLAPTGSSYNEQFF. The CDR3 DNA reads TGCGCCAGCAGCTTGGCCCCGACAGGGAGCTCCTACAATGAGCAGTTCTTC.

The genes are TRBV6-4 and TRBJ2-2, with D unclear. With 3 bases removed from V and 2 bases from J, the gap between germline ends came to 10 bases. CDR3 length: 15 amino acids. Germline V lookup: CDR1 MRHNA, CDR2 SNTAGT. The CDR3 region is CASSEGASNTGELFF. The DNA of the CDR3 is TGTGCCAGCAGTGAAGGCGCGTCCAACACCGGGGAGCTGTTTTTT.

This clone was recorded many times. V usage is TRBV19 and J usage is TRBJ2-1, with no clear D. The CDR3 contains 18 residues. Germline V lookup: CDR1 LNHDA, CDR2 SQIVND (reference sequence). V was trimmed by 1 base and J by 2 bases, leaving 18 bases between them. The CDR3: CASSIVIDKKTPYNEQFF. The CDR3 bases are TGTGCCAGTAGTATAGTAATTGACAAAAAAACCCCCTACAATGAGCAGTTCTTC. The variable domain in full, with the rest retrieved from reference TRBV19 and TRBJ2-1, is DGGITQSPKYLFRKEGQNVTLSCEQNLNHDAMYWYRQDPGQGLRLIYYSQIVNDFQKGDIAEGYSVSREKKESFPLTVTSAQKNPTAFYLCASSIVIDKKTPYNEQFFGPGTRLTVL.

V is TRBV4-2 and J is TRBJ2-5; no clear D gene. CDR1 is LGHNA, CDR2 YNFKEQ, per germline. This CDR3 spans 14 amino acids. The V end was cut by 1 base, the J end by 5 bases, with 11 bases between. This CDR3 is CASSQVKVGETQYF. The CDR3 nucleotides are TGTGCCAGCAGCCAAGTCAAGGTCGGGGAGACCCAGTACTTC.

The rearrangement uses TRBV7-9 and TRBJ2-5, with a weak D call TRBD1 (6 bases). V lost 4 bases to trimming and J lost 4 bases, with 16 bases between them. The CDR3 spans 15 residues. Per the germline V gene, CDR1 is SEHNR and CDR2 is FQNEAQ (reference sequence). CDR3 region: CASSSQTGWGETQYF. For the CDR3, the DNA is TGTGCCAGCAGCTCCCAGACAGGATGGGGAGAGACCCAGTACTTC.

V gene TRBV19 combines with J gene TRBJ2-6; no clear D. In germline, CDR1 is LNHDA, CDR2 SQIVND (reference sequence). The CDR3 length is 16 residues. Trimming removed 7 bases at V and 0 bases at J, with 13 bases between. The CDR3 DNA reads as TGTGCCAGTACCCTCGGAAGCCCCTCTGGGGCCAACGTCCTGACTTTC. Encoded protein: CASTLGSPSGANVLTF.

This chain connects TRBV14 to TRBJ2-1; 8 positions agree with TRBD2. The germline V gene has CDR1 SGHDN and CDR2 FVKESK. J was trimmed by 9 bases and V by 1 base; bases with no gene match: 11. The CDR3 extends over 16 amino acids. CDR3: CASSQVVSGRGSEQFF. CDR3 sequence (DNA): TGTGCCAGCAGCCAAGTTGTAAGCGGGAGAGGGTCTGAGCAGTTCTTC.

The chain links TRBV5-1 to TRBJ2-3; D is ambiguous. V lost 3 bases to trimming and J lost 4 bases, with 9 bases between them. This CDR3 region has 13 residues. From germline, CDR1 is SGHRS and CDR2 YFSETQ. CDR3 sequence: CASSSSVADTQYF. The CDR3, as DNA: TGCGCCAGCAGCTCCTCAGTTGCAGATACGCAGTATTTT.

This clone was detected ten times or more. The chain is built from TRBV2 and TRBJ2-1; D ambiguous. This CDR3 has 11 residues. CDR1 and CDR2 (germline): SNHLY, FYNNEI. V was clipped by 7 bases and J by 6 bases, with 7 bases between them. The CDR3 protein is CASMRLNEQFF. CDR3 sequence (DNA): TGTGCCAGCATGAGACTCAATGAGCAGTTCTTC.

The chain carries TRBV7-8 and TRBJ2-7, with a possible D match to TRBD1 (6 bases). Looked up from germline, CDR1 is SGHVS and CDR2 is FQNEAQ. V was trimmed by 5 bases and J by 5 bases, leaving 16 bases between them. The CDR3 consists of 14 residues. This CDR3 reads CASSRAGQRHEQYF. The CDR3 region has the DNA TGTGCCAGCAGCCGGGCCGGACAGCGCCACGAGCAGTACTTC.

This clone occurred once. The chain employs TRBV9 and TRBJ2-3; 11 nucleotides agree with TRBD1. The CDR3 spans 16 residues. The J segment lost 5 bases and the V segment lost 4 bases, leaving 9 bases of the junction unmatched. CDR1 and CDR2 (germline): SGDLS, YYNGEE. This CDR3 is CASSSGQGAFGDTQYF. The CDR3 bases are TGTGCCAGCAGCTCCGGACAGGGGGCCTTTGGAGATACGCAGTATTTT.

The chain links TRBV9 to TRBJ1-3; 8 bases agree with TRBD1. CDR1 is SGDLS, CDR2 YYNGEE, per germline. The CDR3 length is 16 residues. The junction had 6 bases not matched to a gene; V was cut back by 3 bases and J by 1 base. CDR3 region: CASSAGQAASGNTIYF. For the CDR3, the DNA is TGTGCCAGCAGCGCGGGACAGGCCGCATCTGGAAACACCATATATTTT.

This clone has more than one count but fewer than ten. The chain links TRBV5-1 to TRBJ1-1; D is unclear. This CDR3 contains 15 residues. Germline V gene data show CDR1 as SGHRS and CDR2 as YFSETQ. Between the trimmed V and J ends, which lost 3 bases and 6 bases, there was a span of 18 bases. CDR3 DNA sequence: TGCGCCAGCAGCTCTGGACGGAGGAGCCTACCTGAAGCTTTCTTT. It encodes CASSSGRRSLPEAFF.

V gene TRBV6-1 combines with J gene TRBJ2-7, with D hard to call. The length of the CDR3 is 15 residues. V gave up 3 bases and J gave up 3 bases, with 15 bases separating them. Germline V gene sequence: CDR1 MNHNS, CDR2 SASEGT. In DNA form, the CDR3 reads TGTGCCAGCAGTGACTATCTTGCAGGCAGCTACGAGCAGTACTTC. This gives the protein CASSDYLAGSYEQYF.

The chain is built from TRBV4-1 and TRBJ2-5; D call uncertain. CDR3 size: 12 residues. V gave up 0 bases and J gave up 5 bases, with 4 bases separating them. CDR1 is MGHRA, CDR2 YSYEKL, per germline. The CDR3 spells CASSQDRETQYF. CDR3 DNA: TGCGCCAGCAGCCAAGATAGGGAGACCCAGTACTTC.

This chain uses TRBV18 with TRBJ2-7; a possible D gene is TRBD1 (5 bases). Germline V gene data show CDR1 as KGHSH and CDR2 as LQKENI. V was shortened by 0 bases and J by 2 bases, with 11 bases between the two germline ends. CDR3 length: 15 amino acids. The chain's CDR3 is CASSPPGSGPYEQYF. CDR3 nucleotide sequence: TGTGCCAGCTCACCACCTGGTTCAGGGCCCTACGAGCAGTACTTC.

Only a few counts were recorded for this clone. This sequence joins TRBV7-3 and TRBJ1-1, with TRBD1 identical over 10 bases. V was pared by 4 bases and J by 6 bases, with 2 bases of the junction left unmatched. The CDR3 extends over 13 amino acids. Germline CDR1 is SGHTA and CDR2 is FQGTGA. CDR3 nucleotides: TGTGCCAGCAGCTGGACAGGGGGATCTGAAGCTTTCTTT. The encoded protein is CASSWTGGSEAFF.

The gene calls are TRBV19 and TRBJ2-2; weak D call: TRBD2 (7 bases). The CDR3 covers 16 residues. The germline V and J ends were trimmed by 3 bases and 4 bases, with 15 bases remaining between them. Germline V gene sequence: CDR1 LNHDA, CDR2 SQIVND (reference sequence). This CDR3 reads CASSIGGRLATGELFF. The CDR3 nucleotides are TGTGCCAGTAGTATCGGGGGGCGATTGGCCACCGGGGAGCTGTTTTTT. Supplemented by reference TRBV19 and TRBJ2-2, the full variable domain reads DGGITQSPKYLFRKEGQNVTLSCEQNLNHDAMYWYRQDPGQGLRLIYYSQIVNDFQKGDIAEGYSVSREKKESFPLTVTSAQKNPTAFYLCASSIGGRLATGELFFGEGSRLTVL.

Concerning this clone itself: A read error is likely here: a far larger clone is one base away. Other DNA sequences in the same sample also yield this CDR3. This rearrangement joins TRBV27 to TRBJ1-2; weak D call: TRBD1 (6 bases). Germline CDR1 and CDR2: MNHEY and SMNVEV (reference sequence). The CDR3 sequence is 15 residues long. The CDR3 nucleotides read TGTGCCAGCAGTTCTAGCTTGGGGAGTGGGGGCGGCTATACCTTC. This codes for CASSSSLGSGGGYTF.

The chain uses TRBV27 and TRBJ2-1; the D call may be TRBD1 or TRBD2 (5 bases each). The germline V gene encodes CDR1 MNHEY and CDR2 SMNVEV (reference sequence). The CDR3 has 16 residues. Trimming cost V 4 bases and J 4 bases, with 17 bases left between them. CDR3 nucleotides: TGTGCCAGCAGTTCGCCCTCCGGGACCCAATACAATGAGCAGTTCTTC. Amino acid sequence: CASSSPSGTQYNEQFF.

The chain joins TRBV7-4 to TRBJ2-3; the D gene is possibly TRBD2 (6 bases). The CDR3 spans 16 residues. Germline lookup yields CDR1 SGHVT and CDR2 SQSDAQ. The V end lost 5 bases, the J end lost 3 bases, and 18 bases lay between the germline ends. The CDR3 nucleotides read TGTGCCAGCAGCGCGTCGGGCGGGAAGGAGACAGATACGCAGTATTTT. Its translation is CASSASGGKETDTQYF. Full variable domain (outside the CDR3, taken from reference TRBV7-4 and TRBJ2-3): GAGVSQSPRYKVAKRGRDVALRCDSISGHVTLYWYRQTLGQGSEVLTYSQSDAQRDKSGRPSGRFSAERPERSVSTLKIQRTEQGDSAVYLCASSASGGKETDTQYFGPGTRLTVL.

This clone was picked up one time. The V and J genes are TRBV27 and TRBJ2-3; D gene uncertain. V lost 8 bases, J lost 1 base, and 4 bases lay in between. Germline CDR1 reads MNHEY; CDR2 reads SMNVEV (reference sequence). This CDR3 has 11 residues. In DNA form, the CDR3 reads TGTGCCAGCCACGGCACAGATACGCAGTATTTT. Translated: CASHGTDTQYF.

The chain employs TRBV15 and TRBJ2-7; 10 nucleotides align to TRBD2. V trimming: 0 bases; J trimming: 6 bases; junction bases outside the gene matches: 5. The germline V gene has CDR1 LNHNV and CDR2 YYDKDF (reference sequence). This CDR3 is 15 amino acids long. CDR3 protein: CATSREVGTSAEQYF. The CDR3 bases are TGTGCCACCAGCAGAGAGGTAGGGACTAGCGCCGAGCAGTACTTC. Full variable domain (outside the CDR3, taken from reference TRBV15 and TRBJ2-7): DAMVIQNPRYQVTQFGKPVTLSCSQTLNHNVMYWYQQKSSQAPKLLFHYYDKDFNNEADTPDNFQSRRPNTSFCFLDIRSPGLGDTAMYLCATSREVGTSAEQYFGPGTRLTVT.

Comments on this clone: In the same sample, other DNA sequences code for this CDR3. The rearrangement uses TRBV6-4 and TRBJ2-6; D is ambiguous. CDR1 is MRHNA and CDR2 is SNTAGT in the germline V gene. V was pared by 0 bases and J by 2 bases, with 2 bases between. CDR3 length: 14 amino acids. The CDR3, as DNA: TGTGCCAGCAGTGACTCGACTGGGGCCAACGTCCTGACTTTC. Translation: CASSDSTGANVLTF.

The rearrangement joins TRBV7-8 to TRBJ2-1; D is unresolved. In germline, CDR1 is SGHVS, CDR2 FQNEAQ. The CDR3 is 14 residues long. The V and J ends lost 5 bases and 5 bases respectively, with 13 bases between them. The CDR3 DNA reads as TGTGCCAGCAGCCCCCTAGTTATCAACAATGAGCAGTTCTTC. It is translated as CASSPLVINNEQFF.

This clone has only a few counts. The chain has TRBV7-9 and TRBJ1-1; D perhaps matches TRBD1 (5 bases). This CDR3 has 16 residues. Germline-derived CDR1 and CDR2 are SEHNR and FQNEAQ (reference sequence). V was shortened by 7 bases and J by 1 base, with 19 bases between the two germline ends. The CDR3, as DNA: TGTGCCAGCATCCCACGGGGAGGGGAGTCGAACACTGAAGCTTTCTTT. As protein: CASIPRGGESNTEAFF.